The clone carrying this T cell receptor beta chain was detected many times. Its antigen is still unknown. V was clipped by 5 bases and J by 4 bases, with 15 bases between them. This CDR3 is built from 15 residues. Germline V lookup: CDR1 SGHRS, CDR2 YFSETQ. Making use of molecular barcodes, quantitative 5'-RACE generated TCR beta libraries. Each CDR3 protein gets one entry after TCRdb re-called the 5' RACE reads with MiXCR. The top ten hold approximately 4.6% of the sample, which has around 88,000 distinct CDR3 sequences, just under 9% seen once. This record belongs to a study of CD8 T cells in ankylosing spondylitis. Points from the study as a whole: A motif of eight or nine highly homologous TCR beta variants was seen as apparently characteristic of ankylosing spondylitis blood. There were earlier reports of some motif variants in reactive arthritis synovial fluid and blood.

The V gene is TRBV5-1, the J gene TRBJ2-2; D gene ambiguous. Sequencing was done on a sample of blood, either unsorted or a sorted T cell fraction (not recorded which). The sequence came from a male donor with ankylosing spondylitis or in good health (not recorded which). The CDR3 region has the DNA TGCGCCAGCAGGGTCCAGCCGACCCTCACCGGGGAGCTGTTTTTT. It is translated as CASRVQPTLTGELFF.